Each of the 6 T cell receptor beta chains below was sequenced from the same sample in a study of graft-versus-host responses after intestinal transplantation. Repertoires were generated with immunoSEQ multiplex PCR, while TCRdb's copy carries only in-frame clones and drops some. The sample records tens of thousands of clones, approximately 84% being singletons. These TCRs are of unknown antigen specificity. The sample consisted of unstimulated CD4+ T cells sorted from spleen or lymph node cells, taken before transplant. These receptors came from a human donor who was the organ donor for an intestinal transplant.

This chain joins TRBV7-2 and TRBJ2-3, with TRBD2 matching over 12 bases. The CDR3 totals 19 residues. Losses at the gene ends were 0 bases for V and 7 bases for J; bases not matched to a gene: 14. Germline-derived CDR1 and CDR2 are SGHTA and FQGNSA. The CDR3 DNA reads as TGTGCCAGCAGCTTAGCCATGATCGGGCTAGCGGGAGGGCCGCATACGCAGTATTTT. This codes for CASSLAMIGLAGGPHTQYF.

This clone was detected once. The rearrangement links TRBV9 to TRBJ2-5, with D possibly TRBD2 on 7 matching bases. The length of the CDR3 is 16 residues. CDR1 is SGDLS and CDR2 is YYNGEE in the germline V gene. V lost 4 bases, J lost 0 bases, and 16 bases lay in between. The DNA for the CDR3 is TGTGCCAGCAGCTTCGGGGGGCCCGCCTACCAAGAGACCCAGTACTTC. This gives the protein CASSFGGPAYQETQYF.

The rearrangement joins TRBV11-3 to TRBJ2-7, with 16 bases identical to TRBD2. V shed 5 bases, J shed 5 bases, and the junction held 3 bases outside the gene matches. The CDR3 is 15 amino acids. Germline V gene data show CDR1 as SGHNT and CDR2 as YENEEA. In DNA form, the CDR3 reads TGTGCCAGCAGCCCGGGACTAGCGGGGGGGCACGAGCAGTACTTC. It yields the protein CASSPGLAGGHEQYF.

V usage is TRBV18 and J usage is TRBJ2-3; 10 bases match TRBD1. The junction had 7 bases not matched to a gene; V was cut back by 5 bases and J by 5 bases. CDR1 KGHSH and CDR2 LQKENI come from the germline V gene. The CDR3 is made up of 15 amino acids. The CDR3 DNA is TGTGCCAGCTCAATCGGACAGGGGGACGTAGATACGCAGTATTTT. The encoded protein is CASSIGQGDVDTQYF.

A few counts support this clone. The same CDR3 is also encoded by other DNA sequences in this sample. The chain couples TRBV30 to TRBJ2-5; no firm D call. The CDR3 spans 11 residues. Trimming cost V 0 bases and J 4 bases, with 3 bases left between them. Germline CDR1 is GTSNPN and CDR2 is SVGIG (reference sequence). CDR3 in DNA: TGTGCCTGGAGTGTAGGAGAGACCCAGTACTTC. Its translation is CAWSVGETQYF.

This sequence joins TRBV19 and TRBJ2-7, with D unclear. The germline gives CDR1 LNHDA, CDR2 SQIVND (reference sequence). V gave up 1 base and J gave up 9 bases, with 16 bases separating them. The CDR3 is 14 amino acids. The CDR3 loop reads CASSIAGLEVVQYF. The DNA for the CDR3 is TGTGCCAGTAGTATAGCGGGCCTGGAAGTGGTGCAGTACTTC.